The clone carrying this TCR beta chain was observed a handful of times. Its antigen is still unknown. The source of the sample is a study of T cell repertoires in cytomegalovirus infection. Whole-study results and caveats: Within the response measured ex vivo, HLA-C-restricted CMV-specific TCR beta clonotypes were dominant.

Germline V CDR1 and CDR2: LNHDA, SQIVND (reference sequence). The V end lost 5 bases, the J end lost 9 bases, and 20 bases lay between the germline ends. The CDR3 has 15 amino acids. Using its own MiXCR run on the reads, TCRdb lists one record per CDR3 protein. This sample has 450,000 to 550,000 distinct CDR3 sequences, with approximately 15% found just once. This chain uses TRBV19 with TRBJ2-1; a possible D gene is TRBD2 (6 bases). Sequencing was carried out using CD8+ T cells from PBMCs. This TCR was recovered from a human donor in good health (CMV status not recorded). Some clones in this sample may be carry-over from other donors' samples. The CDR3 spells CASSPQLAGGAEQFF. CDR3 bases: TGTGCCAGTAGTCCTCAACTAGCCGGAGGTGCTGAGCAGTTCTTC. The full variable domain, completed using reference TRBV19 and TRBJ2-1, is DGGITQSPKYLFRKEGQNVTLSCEQNLNHDAMYWYRQDPGQGLRLIYYSQIVNDFQKGDIAEGYSVSREKKESFPLTVTSAQKNPTAFYLCASSPQLAGGAEQFFGPGTRLTVL.